This T cell receptor (beta chain) was retrieved from a study of cytomegalovirus exposure and HLA in healthy donors. Comments on this clone: Its antigen is unidentified.

This CDR3 is built from 16 residues. Trimming pared 0 bases from V and 2 bases from J, leaving 10 bases between. Germline values: CDR1 SGHTA, CDR2 FQGTGA. Study-wide results and caveats: It was only CMV serostatus that was available as immune exposure information.

It was with 60 Vbeta and 13 Jbeta primers that the PCR ran. TCRdb's copy holds only in-frame clones and misses some; the assay was immunoSEQ multiplex PCR. This sample carries roughly 43,000 clones, with about 1.2% going to the ten biggest clones. The receptor's source is a middle-aged woman in good health and CMV-seronegative. V usage is TRBV7-3 and J usage is TRBJ2-2, with a weak D call TRBD2 (5 bases). The sequencing input was PBMCs. In DNA form, the CDR3 reads TGTGCCAGCAGCTTAACGGGTGGACTCAACACCGGGGAGCTGTTTTTT. Amino acids: CASSLTGGLNTGELFF.